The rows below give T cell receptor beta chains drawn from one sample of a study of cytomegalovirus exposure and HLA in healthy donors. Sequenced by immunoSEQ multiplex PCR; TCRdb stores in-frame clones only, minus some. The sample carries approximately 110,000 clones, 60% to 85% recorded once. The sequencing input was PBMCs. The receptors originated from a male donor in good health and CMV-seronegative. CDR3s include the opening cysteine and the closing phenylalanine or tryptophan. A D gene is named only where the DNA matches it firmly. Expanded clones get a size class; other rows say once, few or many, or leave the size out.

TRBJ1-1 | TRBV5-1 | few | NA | CASSLQEGFTEAFF | TGCGCCAGCAGCTTGCAGGAGGGGTTCACTGAAGCTTTCTTT
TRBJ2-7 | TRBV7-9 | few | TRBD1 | CASSLSGTGGPYEQYF | TGTGCCAGCAGCCTATCCGGGACAGGGGGACCCTACGAGCAGTACTTC
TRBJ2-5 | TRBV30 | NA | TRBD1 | CAWSGRWDRGLSLEETQYF | TGTGCCTGGAGTGGCCGGTGGGACAGGGGGCTTTCGTTAGAAGAGACCCAGTACTTC
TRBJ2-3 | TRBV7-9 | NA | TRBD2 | CSSRGGGELTDTQYF | TGTTCCAGCAGGGGCGGGGGGGAACTCACAGATACGCAGTATTTT
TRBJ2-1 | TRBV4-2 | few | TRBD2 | CASSQEGLAGGPNEQFF | TGTGCCAGCAGCCAAGAGGGGCTAGCGGGAGGGCCTAATGAGCAGTTCTTC
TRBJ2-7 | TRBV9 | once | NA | CASSARDWFYEQYF | TGTGCCAGCAGCGCGAGGGACTGGTTCTACGAGCAGTACTTC
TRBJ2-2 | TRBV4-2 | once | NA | CASSQSPRATTGELFF | TGTGCCAGCAGCCAATCCCCCCGCGCGACAACCGGGGAGCTGTTTTTT
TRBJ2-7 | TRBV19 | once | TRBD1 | CASSRLQGAGPHEQYF | TGTGCCAGTAGTAGGCTACAGGGGGCCGGTCCCCACGAGCAGTACTTC
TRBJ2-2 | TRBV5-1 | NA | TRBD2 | CASSLSLAVQNTGELFF | TGCGCCAGCAGCTTGTCCCTAGCGGTACAGAACACCGGGGAGCTGTTTTTT
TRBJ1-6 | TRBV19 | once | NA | CASSIGENSPLHF | TGTGCCAGTAGTATCGGGGAAAATTCACCCCTCCACTTT
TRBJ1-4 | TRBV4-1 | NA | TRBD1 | CASSQWDRGPVNEKLFF | TGCGCCAGCAGCCAATGGGACAGGGGGCCAGTTAATGAAAAACTGTTTTTT
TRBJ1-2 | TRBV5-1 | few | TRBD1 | CASSLGFDRAGYGYTF | TGCGCCAGCAGCTTGGGCTTTGACAGGGCAGGCTATGGCTACACCTTC
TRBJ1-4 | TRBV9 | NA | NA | CASSGTGLLWEKLFF | TGTGCCAGCAGCGGAACAGGGTTGTTGTGGGAAAAACTGTTTTTT
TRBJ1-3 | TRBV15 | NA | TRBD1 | CATSRSGGSGNTIYF | TGTGCCACCAGCCGGTCAGGGGGCTCTGGAAACACCATATATTTT
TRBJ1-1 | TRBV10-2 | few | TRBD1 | CASSDVYRGKDTEAFF | TGCGCCAGCAGTGATGTGTACAGGGGGAAGGACACTGAAGCTTTCTTT
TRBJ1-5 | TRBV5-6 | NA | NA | CASSSRLRNQPQHF | TGTGCCAGCAGCTCCCGGTTACGCAATCAGCCCCAGCATTTT
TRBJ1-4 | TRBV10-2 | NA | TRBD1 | CASTQGGNEKLFF | TGCGCCAGCACCCAGGGGGGTAATGAAAAACTGTTTTTT
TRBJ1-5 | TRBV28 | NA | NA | CASSSGSWQPQHF | TGTGCCAGCAGTTCAGGTTCTTGGCAGCCCCAGCATTTT
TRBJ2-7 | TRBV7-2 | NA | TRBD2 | CASSSGLAGYEQYF | TGTGCCAGCAGCTCCGGACTAGCTGGCTACGAGCAGTACTTC
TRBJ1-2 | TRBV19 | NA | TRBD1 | CASSRPDRAYGYTF | TGTGCCAGTAGTAGGCCGGACAGGGCCTATGGCTACACCTTC
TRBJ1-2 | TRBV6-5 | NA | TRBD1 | CASHGQGMGTYGYTF | TGTGCCAGCCACGGACAGGGAATGGGGACCTATGGCTACACCTTC
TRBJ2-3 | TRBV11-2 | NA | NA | CASTLGILSTDTQYF | TGTGCCAGCACCCTCGGGATTCTTAGCACAGATACGCAGTATTTT
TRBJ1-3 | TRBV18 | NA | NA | CASSPSQGLRNTIYF | TGTGCCAGCTCACCATCCCAGGGACTCCGAAACACCATATATTTT
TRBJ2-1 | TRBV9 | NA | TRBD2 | CASSAAGGSNEQFF | TGTGCCAGCAGCGCAGCGGGAGGGTCGAATGAGCAGTTCTTC
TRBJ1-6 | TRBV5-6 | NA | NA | CASSFRQTNSPLHF | TGTGCCAGCAGCTTCCGACAGACTAATTCACCCCTCCACTTT
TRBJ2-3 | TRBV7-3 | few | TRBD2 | CASSLGGGRQYF | TGTGCCAGCAGCCTCGGCGGGGGTAGGCAGTATTTT
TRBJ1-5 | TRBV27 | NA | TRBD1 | CASSSGQGNQPQHF | TGTGCCAGCAGTTCAGGACAGGGCAATCAGCCCCAGCATTTT
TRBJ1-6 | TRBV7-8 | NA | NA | CASSLIWGDASGSPLHF | TGTGCCAGCAGCCTAATCTGGGGGGACGCATCTGGTTCACCCCTCCACTTT
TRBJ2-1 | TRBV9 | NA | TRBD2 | CASSVGGAREGEQFF | TGTGCCAGCAGCGTAGGTGGGGCTCGGGAGGGGGAGCAGTTCTTC
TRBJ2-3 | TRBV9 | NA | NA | CASSPRDTSVDTDTQYF | TGTGCCAGCAGCCCCCGGGACACCTCGGTAGACACAGATACGCAGTATTTT
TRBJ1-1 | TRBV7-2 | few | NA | CASSRPGGHTEAFF | TGTGCCAGCAGTCGCCCTGGTGGGCACACTGAAGCTTTCTTT
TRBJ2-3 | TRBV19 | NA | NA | CASSETNPTDTQYF | TGTGCCAGTAGTGAGACAAATCCCACAGATACGCAGTATTTT
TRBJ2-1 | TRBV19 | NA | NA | CASSPGEPWGNEQFF | TGTGCCAGTAGTCCCGGGGAGCCATGGGGCAATGAGCAGTTCTTC
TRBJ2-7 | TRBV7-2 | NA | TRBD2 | CASSFGTSGSYASYEQYF | TGTGCCAGCAGCTTCGGGACTAGCGGATCCTACGCCTCCTACGAGCAGTACTTC
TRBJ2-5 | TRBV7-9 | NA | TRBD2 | CSSSLGSSGNKETQYF | TGTTCCAGCAGCTTAGGGAGTAGCGGGAACAAAGAGACCCAGTACTTC
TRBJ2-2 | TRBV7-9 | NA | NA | CASSLLAAGELFF | TGTGCCAGCAGCTTACTAGCAGCCGGGGAGCTGTTTTTT
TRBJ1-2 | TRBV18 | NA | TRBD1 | CASSPGTGVNYGYTF | TGTGCCAGCTCCCCCGGGACAGGGGTGAACTATGGCTACACCTTC
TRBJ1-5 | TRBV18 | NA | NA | CASSPVIQGPSPHQPQHF | TGTGCCAGCTCACCCGTGATTCAGGGGCCGTCCCCCCATCAGCCCCAGCATTTT
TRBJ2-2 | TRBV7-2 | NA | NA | CASSAQGLGNTGELFF | TGTGCCAGCAGCGCCCAGGGACTGGGGAACACCGGGGAGCTGTTTTTT
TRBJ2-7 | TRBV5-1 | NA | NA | CASSLEQGPYEQYF | TGCGCCAGCAGCTTGGAACAGGGTCCCTACGAGCAGTACTTC
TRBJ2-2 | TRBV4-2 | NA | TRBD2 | CASSQDPAGGNTGELFF | TGTGCCAGCAGCCAAGATCCAGCGGGAGGGAACACCGGGGAGCTGTTTTTT
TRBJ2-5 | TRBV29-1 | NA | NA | CSVRTRVLETQYF | TGCAGCGTCCGGACGAGGGTATTAGAGACCCAGTACTTC